This TCR beta chain was identified during a study of control samples from healthy donors and cancer patients. This CDR3 is 15 amino acids long. Germline CDR1 and CDR2: KGHSH and LQKENI. Between the trimmed V and J ends, which lost 3 bases and 2 bases, there was a span of 13 bases. The protocol was immunoSEQ multiplex PCR, while the TCRdb copy is restricted to in-frame clones and leaves out a portion. The record lists about 190,000 clones, of which the ten most abundant hold 2.2%. Sequencing was done on a sample of blood. This chain joins TRBV18 and TRBJ2-5; D not certain. The TCR comes from a woman under 40 in good health. This chain's CDR3 is CASSPEVLIQETQYF. The DNA of the CDR3 is TGTGCCAGCTCACCGGAAGTACTAATTCAAGAGACCCAGTACTTC.